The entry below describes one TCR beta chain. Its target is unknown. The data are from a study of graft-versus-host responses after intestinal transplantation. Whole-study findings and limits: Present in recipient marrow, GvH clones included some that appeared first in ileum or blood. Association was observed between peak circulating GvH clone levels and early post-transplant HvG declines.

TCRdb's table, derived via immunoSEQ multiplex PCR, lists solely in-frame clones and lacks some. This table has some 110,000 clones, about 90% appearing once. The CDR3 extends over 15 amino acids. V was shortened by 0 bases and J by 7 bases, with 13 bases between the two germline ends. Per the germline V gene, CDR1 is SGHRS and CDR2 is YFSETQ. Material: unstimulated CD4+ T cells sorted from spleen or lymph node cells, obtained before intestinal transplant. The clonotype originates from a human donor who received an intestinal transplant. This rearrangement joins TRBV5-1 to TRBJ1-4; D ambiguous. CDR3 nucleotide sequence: TGCGCCAGCAGCTTGGGACCTACTCTGAGTGAAAAACTGTTTTTT. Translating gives CASSLGPTLSEKLFF.